The 13 T cell receptor beta chains reported below all come from one sample, sequenced in a study of blood T cell repertoires in COVID-19 (dated by TCRdb to between 2020 and 2021). The library was obtained by the immunoSEQ multiplex PCR assay. As stored in TCRdb, this immuneACCESS dataset retains in-frame rearrangements with V and J assigned. A fraction of the clones does not appear; measured against another copy, unresolved V genes explain less than half of the discrepancy, and the remainder lacks a known reason. This sample holds fewer than 85,000 clones; 82% were observed only once. The ten most abundant clones make up about a fifth of the sample. The sequencing input was peripheral blood. Every receptor here comes from a human donor in a cohort sampled during active COVID-19.

This chain links TRBV7-2 with TRBJ2-7, with 7 nucleotides matching TRBD2. Trimming removed 3 bases from V and 0 bases from J; junction bases left unmatched: 5. CDR1 and CDR2 from the germline V gene are SGHTA and FQGNSA. This CDR3 is 15 amino acids long. This chain's CDR3 is CASSLGGLSSYEQYF. The CDR3 coding sequence is TGTGCCAGCAGCTTGGGGGGGTTGAGCTCCTACGAGCAGTACTTC.

The rearrangement uses TRBV7-2 and TRBJ2-3, with 10 bases fitting TRBD2. The V and J ends lost 5 bases and 9 bases, in that order; junction bases with no gene match: 17. The germline V gene encodes CDR1 SGHTA and CDR2 FQGNSA. The CDR3 spans 17 residues. The CDR3 protein is CASSKRGIAGGTGTQYF. As DNA, the CDR3 is TGTGCCAGCAGCAAGCGGGGAATAGCGGGGGGTACTGGGACGCAGTATTTT.

The chain combines TRBV2 with TRBJ2-1; 15 bases map to TRBD2. Per germline, CDR1 SNHLY and CDR2 FYNNEI. The CDR3 extends over 16 amino acids. The ends lost 6 bases at V and 4 bases at J; junction bases unmatched: 4. The chain's CDR3 is CASSGGTSGGYNEQFF. In DNA form, the CDR3 reads TGTGCCAGCAGCGGAGGGACTAGCGGGGGGTACAATGAGCAGTTCTTC.

This clone was recorded once. This chain joins TRBV9 and TRBJ1-1; possibly TRBD1 for D (5 bases). The germline CDR1 and CDR2 sequences are SGDLS and YYNGEE. V was trimmed by 2 bases and J by 3 bases, leaving 11 bases between them. This CDR3 has 14 amino acids. As DNA, the CDR3 is TGTGCCAGCAGCGTGGGGGAGGTTGACACTGAAGCTTTCTTT. Translated: CASSVGEVDTEAFF.

The chain uses TRBV3-1 (or the pseudogene TRBV3-2) and TRBJ2-3; D ambiguous. Per germline, CDR1 LGHDT and CDR2 YNNKEL (reference sequence). The CDR3 length is 12 residues. Trimming stripped 1 base from V and 4 bases from J, with 3 bases between. The CDR3 region has the DNA TGTGCCAGCAGCCAAGGCGCAGATACGCAGTATTTT. Protein product: CASSQGADTQYF.

The count of this clone is one. The chain couples TRBV3-1 (or the pseudogene TRBV3-2) to TRBJ2-3; TRBD1 matches 7 bases. The CDR3 loop spans 15 amino acids. Germline V gives CDR1 LGHDT, CDR2 YNNKEL (reference sequence). The trim removed 5 bases at V and 2 bases at J, leaving 7 bases unmatched. The CDR3 here is CASSFAGTDTDTQYF. The CDR3 region has the DNA TGTGCCAGCAGCTTCGCCGGGACAGACACAGATACGCAGTATTTT.

This sequence joins TRBV10-1 and TRBJ2-1, with D uncertain. This CDR3 has 10 residues. Trimming removed 8 bases from V and 8 bases from J, with 7 bases in between. CDR1 is WNHNN and CDR2 is SYGVQD in the germline V gene (reference sequence). CDR3 residues: CASPRDEQFF. The CDR3 nucleotides are TGCGCCAGCCCCCGGGATGAGCAGTTCTTC.

This clone was seen many times. This chain joins TRBV5-1 and TRBJ1-2, with 11 bases lining up with TRBD1. The CDR3 loop spans 16 amino acids. After removal of 0 bases from V and 8 bases from J, the junction contained 9 bases not matched to a gene. The germline V gene has CDR1 SGHRS and CDR2 YFSETQ. The CDR3 reads CASSLEGTGGPWGYTF. CDR3 DNA sequence: TGCGCCAGCAGCTTGGAAGGGACAGGGGGACCTTGGGGCTACACCTTC. Supplemented by reference TRBV5-1 and TRBJ1-2, the full variable domain reads KAGVTQTPRYLIKTRGQQVTLSCSPISGHRSVSWYQQTPGQGLQFLFEYFSETQRNKGNFPGRFSGRQFSNSRSEMNVSTLELGDSALYLCASSLEGTGGPWGYTFGSGTRLTVV.

This rearrangement joins TRBV20-1 to TRBJ1-3; TRBD1 might be the D (5 bases). V shed 3 bases and J shed 1 base, with 10 bases lying between them. CDR1 and CDR2 from the germline V gene are DFQATT and SNEGSKA (reference sequence). This CDR3 region has 14 residues. The CDR3 sequence is CSASQGVSGNTIYF. CDR3 sequence (DNA): TGCAGTGCTAGTCAGGGTGTTTCTGGAAACACCATATATTTT.

J is TRBJ2-1 and V is TRBV19; D is perhaps TRBD2 (5 bases). CDR3 length: 17 residues. In germline, CDR1 is LNHDA, CDR2 SQIVND (reference sequence). With 5 bases removed from V and 4 bases from J, the gap between germline ends came to 21 bases. CDR3 sequence (DNA): TGTGCCAGTAGTGACGGGCCTTCTCTTCGGGAATACAATGAGCAGTTCTTC. Residues: CASSDGPSLREYNEQFF.

This rearrangement joins TRBV4-1 to TRBJ1-6; D remains unclear. The CDR3 extends over 17 amino acids. Deletions cut 0 bases from V and 10 bases from J, with 19 bases between. CDR1 is MGHRA and CDR2 is YSYEKL in the germline V gene. CDR3 DNA sequence: TGCGCCAGCAGCCAAGACCCGGGATCTCGATGGGGATCACCCCTCCACTTT. It is translated as CASSQDPGSRWGSPLHF.

The J gene is TRBJ1-3, the V gene TRBV5-4, with TRBD1 matching 8 bases. This CDR3 region has 16 residues. The V segment lost 4 bases and the J segment 0 bases; nucleotides outside the gene matches: 6. Germline CDR1 is SGHNT and CDR2 is YYREEE (reference sequence). This CDR3 reads CASSGPGTGSGNTIYF. For the CDR3, the DNA is TGTGCCAGCAGCGGCCCCGGGACAGGCTCTGGAAACACCATATATTTT.

V usage is TRBV19 and J usage is TRBJ1-5; 8 nucleotides agree with TRBD1. From germline, CDR1 is LNHDA and CDR2 SQIVND (reference sequence). J gave up 2 bases and V 6 bases, and 6 bases lay outside the gene matches. This CDR3 spans 15 amino acids. CDR3 residues: CASSPRTGRNQPQHF. The CDR3 coding sequence is TGTGCCAGTAGCCCTAGGACAGGGCGCAATCAGCCCCAGCATTTT.